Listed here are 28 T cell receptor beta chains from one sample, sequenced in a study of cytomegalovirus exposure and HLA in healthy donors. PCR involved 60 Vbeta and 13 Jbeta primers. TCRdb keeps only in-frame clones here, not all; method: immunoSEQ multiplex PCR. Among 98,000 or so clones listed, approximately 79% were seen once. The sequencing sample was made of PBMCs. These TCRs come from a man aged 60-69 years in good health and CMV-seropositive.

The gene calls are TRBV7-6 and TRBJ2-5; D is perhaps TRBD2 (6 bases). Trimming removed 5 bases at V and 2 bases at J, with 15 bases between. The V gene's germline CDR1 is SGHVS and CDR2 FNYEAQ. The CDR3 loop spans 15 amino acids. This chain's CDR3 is CASSPPAGPQETQYF. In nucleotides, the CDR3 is TGTGCCAGCAGCCCGCCTGCGGGACCTCAAGAGACCCAGTACTTC.

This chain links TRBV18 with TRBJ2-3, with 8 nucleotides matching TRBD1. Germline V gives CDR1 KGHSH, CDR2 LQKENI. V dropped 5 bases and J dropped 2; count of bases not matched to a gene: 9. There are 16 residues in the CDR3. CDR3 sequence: CASSTLPTGATDTQYF. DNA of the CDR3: TGTGCCAGCTCAACACTTCCGACAGGGGCCACAGATACGCAGTATTTT.

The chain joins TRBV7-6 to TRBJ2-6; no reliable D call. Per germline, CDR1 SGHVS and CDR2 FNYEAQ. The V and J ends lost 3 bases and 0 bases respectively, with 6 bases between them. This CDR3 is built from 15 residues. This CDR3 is CASSLGHSGANVLTF. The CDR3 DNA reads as TGTGCCAGCAGCTTGGGCCACTCTGGGGCCAACGTCCTGACTTTC.

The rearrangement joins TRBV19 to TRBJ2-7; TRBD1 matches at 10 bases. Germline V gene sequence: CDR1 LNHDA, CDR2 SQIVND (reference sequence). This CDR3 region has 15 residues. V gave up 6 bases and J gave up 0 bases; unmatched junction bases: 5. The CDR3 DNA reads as TGTGCCAGTAGATTGGACAGGGGGAGCTCCTACGAGCAGTACTTC. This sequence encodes CASRLDRGSSYEQYF.

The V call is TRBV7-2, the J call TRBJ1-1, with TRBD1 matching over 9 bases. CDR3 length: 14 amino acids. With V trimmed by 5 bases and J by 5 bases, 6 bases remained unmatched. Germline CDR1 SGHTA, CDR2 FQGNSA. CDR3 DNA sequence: TGTGCCAGCAGCAGAGACAGGGGGGGAACTGAAGCTTTCTTT. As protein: CASSRDRGGTEAFF. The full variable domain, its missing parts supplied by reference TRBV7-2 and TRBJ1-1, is GAGVSQSPSNKVTEKGKDVELRCDPISGHTALYWYRQSLGQGLEFLIYFQGNSAPDKSGLPSDRFSAERTGGSVSTLTIQRTQQEDSAVYLCASSRDRGGTEAFFGQGTRLTVV.

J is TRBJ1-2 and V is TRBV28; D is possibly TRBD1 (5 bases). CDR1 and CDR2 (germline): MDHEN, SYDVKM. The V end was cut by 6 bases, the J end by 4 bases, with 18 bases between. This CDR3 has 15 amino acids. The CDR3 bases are TGTGCCAGCAGCGAACAGGCCCGAAGATTCTATGGCTACACCTTC. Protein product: CASSEQARRFYGYTF.

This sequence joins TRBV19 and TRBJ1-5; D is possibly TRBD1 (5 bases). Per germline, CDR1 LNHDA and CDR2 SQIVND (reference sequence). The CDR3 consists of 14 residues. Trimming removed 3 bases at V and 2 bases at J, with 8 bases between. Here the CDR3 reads CASSIRVGNQPQHF. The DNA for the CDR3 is TGTGCCAGTAGTATCAGGGTAGGCAATCAGCCCCAGCATTTT.

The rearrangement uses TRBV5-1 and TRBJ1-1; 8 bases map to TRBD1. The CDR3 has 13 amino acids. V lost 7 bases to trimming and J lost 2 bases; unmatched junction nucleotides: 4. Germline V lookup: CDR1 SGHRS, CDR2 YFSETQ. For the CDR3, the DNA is TGCGCCAGCTTGGGACAGGAAAACACTGAAGCTTTCTTT. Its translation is CASLGQENTEAFF. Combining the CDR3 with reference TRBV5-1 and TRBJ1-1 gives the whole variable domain KAGVTQTPRYLIKTRGQQVTLSCSPISGHRSVSWYQQTPGQGLQFLFEYFSETQRNKGNFPGRFSGRQFSNSRSEMNVSTLELGDSALYLCASLGQENTEAFFGQGTRLTVV.

CDR3 in DNA: TGTGCCAGCTCACCTGGTAGGGGTGACGAGCAGTACTTC. This encodes CASSPGRGDEQYF. The gene calls are TRBV18 and TRBJ2-7; a weak D match, TRBD1 (5 bases). The CDR3 has 13 residues. The germline V gene encodes CDR1 KGHSH and CDR2 LQKENI. V was shortened by 3 bases and J by 5 bases, with 11 bases between the two germline ends.

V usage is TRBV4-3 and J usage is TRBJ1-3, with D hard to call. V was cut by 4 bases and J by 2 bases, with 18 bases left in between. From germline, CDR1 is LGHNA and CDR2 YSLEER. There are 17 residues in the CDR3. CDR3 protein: CASSRGHLGGTGNTIYF. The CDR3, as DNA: TGCGCCAGCAGCCGGGGTCACCTCGGAGGAACTGGAAACACCATATATTTT.

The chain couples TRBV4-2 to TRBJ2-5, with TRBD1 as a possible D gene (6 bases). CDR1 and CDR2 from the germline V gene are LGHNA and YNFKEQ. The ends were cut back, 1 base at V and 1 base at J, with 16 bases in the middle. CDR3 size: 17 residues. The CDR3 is CASSQGGPLGGQETQYF. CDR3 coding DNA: TGTGCCAGCAGCCAAGGCGGGCCTCTAGGGGGCCAAGAGACCCAGTACTTC.

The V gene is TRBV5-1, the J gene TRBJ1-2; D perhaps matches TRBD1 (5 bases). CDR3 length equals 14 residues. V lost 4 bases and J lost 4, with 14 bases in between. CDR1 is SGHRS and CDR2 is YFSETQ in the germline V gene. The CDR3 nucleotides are TGCGCCAGCAGCCTGTCGACAGCTTCCTATGGCTACACCTTC. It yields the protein CASSLSTASYGYTF.

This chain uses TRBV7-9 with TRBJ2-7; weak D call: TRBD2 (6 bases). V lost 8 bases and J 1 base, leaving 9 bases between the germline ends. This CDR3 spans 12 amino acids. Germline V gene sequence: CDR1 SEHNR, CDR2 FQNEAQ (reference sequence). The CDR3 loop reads CASAAGSYEQYF. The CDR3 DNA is TGTGCCAGCGCCGCGGGATCCTACGAGCAGTACTTC.

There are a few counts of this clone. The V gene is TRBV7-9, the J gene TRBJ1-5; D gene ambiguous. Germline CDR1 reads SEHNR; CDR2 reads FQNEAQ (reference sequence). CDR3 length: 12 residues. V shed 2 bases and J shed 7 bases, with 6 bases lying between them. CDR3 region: CASSLQVQPQHF. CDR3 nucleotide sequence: TGTGCCAGCAGCTTACAGGTGCAGCCCCAGCATTTT.

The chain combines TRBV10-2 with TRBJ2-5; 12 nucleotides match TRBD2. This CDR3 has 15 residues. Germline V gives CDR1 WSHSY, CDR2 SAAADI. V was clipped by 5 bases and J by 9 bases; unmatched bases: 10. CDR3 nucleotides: TGCGCCAGCAGTTTCGGGACTAGCGGGTCAGGGGCCCAGTACTTC. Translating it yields CASSFGTSGSGAQYF.

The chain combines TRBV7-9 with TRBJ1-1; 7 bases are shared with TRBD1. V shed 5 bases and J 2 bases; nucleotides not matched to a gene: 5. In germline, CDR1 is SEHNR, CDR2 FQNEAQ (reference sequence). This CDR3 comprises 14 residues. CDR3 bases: TGTGCCAGCAGCCCAAGACAGGGAAACACTGAAGCTTTCTTT. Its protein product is CASSPRQGNTEAFF.

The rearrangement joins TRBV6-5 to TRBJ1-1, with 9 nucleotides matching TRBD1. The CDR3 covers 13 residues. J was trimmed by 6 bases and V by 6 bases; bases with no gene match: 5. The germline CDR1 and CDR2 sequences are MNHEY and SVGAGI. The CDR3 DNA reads TGTGCCAGCAGCGACAGGGGGGGGGCTGAAGCTTTCTTT. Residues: CASSDRGGAEAFF.

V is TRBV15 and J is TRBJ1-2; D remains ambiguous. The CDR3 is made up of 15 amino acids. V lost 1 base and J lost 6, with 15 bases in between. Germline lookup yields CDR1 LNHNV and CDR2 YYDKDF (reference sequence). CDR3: CATSRVRFEPHGYTF. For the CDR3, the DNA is TGTGCCACCAGCAGAGTACGGTTCGAACCCCATGGCTACACCTTC.

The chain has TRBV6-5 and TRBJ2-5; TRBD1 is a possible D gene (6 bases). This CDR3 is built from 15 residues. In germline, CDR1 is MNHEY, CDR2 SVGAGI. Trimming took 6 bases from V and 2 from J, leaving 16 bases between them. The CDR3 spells CASRRTGTLQETQYF. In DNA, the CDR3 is TGTGCCAGCAGAAGAACCGGGACACTTCAAGAGACCCAGTACTTC.

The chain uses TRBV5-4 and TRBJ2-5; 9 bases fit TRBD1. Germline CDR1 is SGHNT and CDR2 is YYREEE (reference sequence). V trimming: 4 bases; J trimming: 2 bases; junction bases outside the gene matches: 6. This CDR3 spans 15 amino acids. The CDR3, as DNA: TGTGCCAGCAGCGGCGGGACAGGGCTTCAAGAGACCCAGTACTTC. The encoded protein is CASSGGTGLQETQYF. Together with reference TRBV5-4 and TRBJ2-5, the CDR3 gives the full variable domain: ETGVTQSPTHLIKTRGQQVTLRCSSQSGHNTVSWYQQALGQGPQFIFQYYREEENGRGNFPPRFSGLQFPNYSSELNVNALELDDSALYLCASSGGTGLQETQYFGPGTRLLVL.

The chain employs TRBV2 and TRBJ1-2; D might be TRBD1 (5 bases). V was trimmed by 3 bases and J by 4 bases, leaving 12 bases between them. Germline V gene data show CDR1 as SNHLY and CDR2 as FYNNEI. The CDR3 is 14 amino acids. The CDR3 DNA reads TGTGCCAGCAGTGACCAGGGTTTAGTCTATGGCTACACCTTC. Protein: CASSDQGLVYGYTF.

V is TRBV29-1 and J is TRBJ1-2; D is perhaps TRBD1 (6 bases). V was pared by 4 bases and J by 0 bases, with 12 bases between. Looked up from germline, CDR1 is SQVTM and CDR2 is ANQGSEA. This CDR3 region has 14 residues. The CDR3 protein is CSVGETGANYGYTF. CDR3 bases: TGCAGCGTTGGGGAGACAGGAGCTAACTATGGCTACACCTTC.

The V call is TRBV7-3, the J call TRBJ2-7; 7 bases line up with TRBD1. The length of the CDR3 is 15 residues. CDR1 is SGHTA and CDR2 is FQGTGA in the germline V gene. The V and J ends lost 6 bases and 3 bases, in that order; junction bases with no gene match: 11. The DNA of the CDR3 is TGTGCCAGCAGGTGGACCGGGACAGTAAGCTACGAGCAGTACTTC. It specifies CASRWTGTVSYEQYF.

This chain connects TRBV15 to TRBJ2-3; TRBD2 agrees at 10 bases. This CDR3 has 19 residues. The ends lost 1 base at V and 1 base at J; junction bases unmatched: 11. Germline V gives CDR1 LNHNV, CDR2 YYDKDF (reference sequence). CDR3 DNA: TGTGCCACCAGCAGAGCCGGCAGCGGGGGGGTCCGGGGCACAGATACGCAGTATTTT. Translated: CATSRAGSGGVRGTDTQYF.

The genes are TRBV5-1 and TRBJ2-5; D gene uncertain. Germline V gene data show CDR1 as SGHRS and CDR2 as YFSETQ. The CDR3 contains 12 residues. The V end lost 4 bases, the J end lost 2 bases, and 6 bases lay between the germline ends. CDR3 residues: CASSSPQETQYF. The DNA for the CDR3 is TGCGCCAGCAGCAGCCCGCAAGAGACCCAGTACTTC.

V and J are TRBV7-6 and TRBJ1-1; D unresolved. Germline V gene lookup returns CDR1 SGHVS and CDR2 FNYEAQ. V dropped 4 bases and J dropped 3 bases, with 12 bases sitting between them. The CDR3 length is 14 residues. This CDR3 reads CASSSGPEDTEAFF. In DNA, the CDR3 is TGTGCCAGCAGCTCCGGCCCTGAGGACACTGAAGCTTTCTTT. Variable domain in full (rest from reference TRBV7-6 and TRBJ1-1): GAGVSQSPRYKVTKRGQDVALRCDPISGHVSLYWYRQALGQGPEFLTYFNYEAQQDKSGLPNDRFSAERPEGSISTLTIQRTEQRDSAMYRCASSSGPEDTEAFFGQGTRLTVV.

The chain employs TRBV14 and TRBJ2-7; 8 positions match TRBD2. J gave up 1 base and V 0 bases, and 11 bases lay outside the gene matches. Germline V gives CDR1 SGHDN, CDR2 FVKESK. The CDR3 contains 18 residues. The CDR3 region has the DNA TGTGCCAGCAGCCAAGATTACGGGCGAGCGGGGGCTTCCTACGAGCAGTACTTC. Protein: CASSQDYGRAGASYEQYF.

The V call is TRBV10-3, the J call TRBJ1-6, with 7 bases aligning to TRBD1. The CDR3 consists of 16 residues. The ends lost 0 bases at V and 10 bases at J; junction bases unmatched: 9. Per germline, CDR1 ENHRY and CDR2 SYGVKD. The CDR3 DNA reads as TGTGCCATCAGTGAGTCTAAGACAGGGTCGGGGTCACCCCTCCACTTT. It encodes CAISESKTGSGSPLHF.